The clone carrying this T cell receptor beta chain was seen only a few times. No antigen is known for it. This sample is drawn from a study of T cells in localized non-small cell lung cancer. Study-level results: Investigators sequenced only a single tumor region, leaving heterogeneity possible. Uninvolved neighboring lung showed the greatest T cell clonality, exceeding tumor. Prolonged overall survival went with higher T cell density in the blood.

The CDR3 is 13 amino acids. V was trimmed by 5 bases and J by 3 bases, leaving 11 bases between them. Germline lookup yields CDR1 SGHVT and CDR2 SQSDAQ. Measured with immunoSEQ multiplex PCR; TCRdb has only the in-frame clones, and not every one. This table has 4,000 to 4,500 clones, 38% appearing once. The sequencing used lung tumor tissue, collected before any cancer treatment. The receptor's source is a woman aged 35 to 70 with stage I lung adenocarcinoma. V is TRBV7-4 and J is TRBJ2-7; D is perhaps TRBD1 (6 bases). DNA for the CDR3: TGTGCCAGCAGCCCGTCAGGGGACTACGAGCAGTACTTC. It is translated as CASSPSGDYEQYF.